The 30 T cell receptor beta chains reported below all come from one sample, sequenced in a study of control samples from healthy donors and cancer patients. Some clones are missing from TCRdb's copy, which holds only in-frame ones; the method was immunoSEQ multiplex PCR. This sample has 85,000 to 95,000 clones, with around 82% found just once. What was sequenced was blood. These receptors were obtained from a woman between 55 and 75 years old in good health.

CDR3 bases: TGTGCCAGCGGGGTACAGGGACAGGAAGAGACCCAGTACTTC. Translated, it gives CASGVQGQEETQYF. The V call is TRBV5-4, the J call TRBJ2-5; 8 bases match TRBD1. The length of the CDR3 is 14 residues. Germline lookup yields CDR1 SGHNT and CDR2 YYREEE (reference sequence). J was trimmed by 3 bases and V by 7 bases; bases with no gene match: 8.

This chain uses TRBV10-3 with TRBJ1-3; 7 nucleotides match TRBD1. From germline, CDR1 is ENHRY and CDR2 SYGVKD. V shed 2 bases and J 0 bases; nucleotides not matched to a gene: 10. The CDR3 runs to 18 residues. The CDR3 DNA reads TGTGCCATCAGTGAGACCCCCCCGGGACAGTCCTCTGGAAACACCATATATTTT. Its protein product is CAISETPPGQSSGNTIYF.

This sequence joins TRBV18 and TRBJ2-3, with a weak D call TRBD2 (5 bases). CDR1 KGHSH and CDR2 LQKENI come from the germline V gene. V was cut by 4 bases and J by 4 bases, with 15 bases left in between. The CDR3 runs to 15 residues. The DNA for the CDR3 is TGTGCCAGCTCACTCGCCACTGCCGGGGCAGATACGCAGTATTTT. This gives the protein CASSLATAGADTQYF.

This clone was seen more than once but under ten times. The chain employs TRBV2 and TRBJ2-7, with D possibly being TRBD2 (7 bases). The CDR3 spans 16 residues. Trimming removed 1 base at V and 1 base at J, with 14 bases between. Germline V gene data show CDR1 as SNHLY and CDR2 as FYNNEI. The CDR3 sequence: CASSEGRGTKSYEQYF. DNA of the CDR3: TGTGCCAGCAGTGAAGGAAGGGGGACTAAATCCTACGAGCAGTACTTC.

This chain connects TRBV4-2 to TRBJ2-1; 14 bases are a match to TRBD2. The CDR3 is made up of 16 amino acids. The V and J ends lost 0 bases and 7 bases, in that order; junction bases with no gene match: 2. Germline CDR1 LGHNA, CDR2 YNFKEQ. The CDR3 DNA is TGTGCCAGCAGCCAAGAAGGGACTAGCGGGAGAAATGAGCAGTTCTTC. This encodes CASSQEGTSGRNEQFF.

The V call is TRBV6-5, the J call TRBJ1-1; D is unresolved. V lost 2 bases and J 2 bases, leaving 6 bases between the germline ends. This CDR3 spans 13 amino acids. The germline gives CDR1 MNHEY, CDR2 SVGAGI. CDR3 DNA sequence: TGTGCCAGCAGTTACATCCGCAACACTGAAGCTTTCTTT. This sequence encodes CASSYIRNTEAFF.

The chain combines TRBV29-1 with TRBJ2-7; D possibly matches TRBD1 or TRBD2 (5 bases each). The length of the CDR3 is 12 residues. Trimming shortened V by 7 bases and J by 0 bases, and 10 bases separated the two germline ends. Germline CDR1 SQVTM, CDR2 ANQGSEA. The CDR3 nucleotides are TGCAGCGCCGACAGCGGCTCCTACGAGCAGTACTTC. It encodes CSADSGSYEQYF.

This chain links TRBV7-2 with TRBJ1-1; D gene unclear. This CDR3 region has 14 residues. Trimming removed 3 bases from V and 4 bases from J, with 12 bases in between. The germline V gene encodes CDR1 SGHTA and CDR2 FQGNSA. The CDR3: CASSFNPFRTEAFF. The CDR3, as DNA: TGTGCCAGCAGCTTTAACCCATTTCGCACTGAAGCTTTCTTT.

The chain couples TRBV4-1 to TRBJ1-1, with D unclear. Germline V CDR1 and CDR2: MGHRA, YSYEKL. The length of the CDR3 is 14 residues. Trimming took 1 base from V and 6 from J, leaving 12 bases between them. The CDR3 DNA reads as TGCGCCAGCAGCCAAGGGGTTGGGATCCCTGAAGCTTTCTTT. Translated, it gives CASSQGVGIPEAFF.

This chain joins TRBV24-1 and TRBJ2-5, with D perhaps matching TRBD2 (5 bases). The CDR3 consists of 13 residues. V shed 2 bases and J shed 6 bases, with 9 bases lying between them. Germline-derived CDR1 and CDR2 are KGHDR and SFDVKD. CDR3: CATSDSGKQTQYF. DNA for the CDR3: TGTGCCACCAGTGATTCGGGAAAGCAGACCCAGTACTTC.

In the case of this clone: This same CDR3 is encoded by further DNA sequences in the sample. The rearrangement links TRBV10-3 to TRBJ1-2; the D is unclear. This CDR3 has 11 amino acids. V gave up 3 bases and J gave up 6 bases, with 5 bases separating them. The germline CDR1 and CDR2 sequences are ENHRY and SYGVKD. The CDR3 loop is CAISDGDGYTF. As DNA, the CDR3 is TGTGCCATCAGTGATGGGGATGGCTACACCTTC.

This chain joins TRBV5-1 and TRBJ2-7; D might be TRBD1 or TRBD2, each matching 6 bases. The CDR3 has 14 amino acids. V was shortened by 6 bases and J by 7 bases, with 20 bases between the two germline ends. Germline-derived CDR1 and CDR2 are SGHRS and YFSETQ. CDR3 sequence reads: CASTSSGDFGEQYF. The CDR3 DNA is TGCGCCAGCACCTCTTCAGGGGACTTCGGGGAGCAGTACTTC.

V and J are TRBV24-1 and TRBJ2-5, with 15 bases aligning to TRBD2. This CDR3 has 16 residues. The J segment lost 5 bases and the V segment lost 4 bases, leaving 4 bases of the junction unmatched. Germline loops: CDR1 KGHDR, CDR2 SFDVKD. CDR3 sequence: CATSESGTSGRETQYF. The CDR3 bases are TGTGCCACCAGTGAATCCGGGACTAGCGGGAGGGAGACCCAGTACTTC.

This clone was seen a few times. The chain combines TRBV6-4 with TRBJ1-6; D gene unclear. Trimming left V 3 bases short and J 5 bases short, with 5 bases between. From germline, CDR1 is MRHNA and CDR2 SNTAGT. This CDR3 comprises 13 residues. CDR3 nucleotide sequence: TGTGCCAGCAGTGAACAGAATAATTCACCCCTCCACTTT. This sequence encodes CASSEQNNSPLHF.

This chain links TRBV3-1 (or the pseudogene TRBV3-2) with TRBJ2-1; tentative D call: TRBD2 (6 bases). The CDR3 runs to 15 residues. Trimming cost V 1 base and J 2 bases, with 9 bases left between them. The V gene's germline CDR1 is LGHDT and CDR2 YNNKEL (reference sequence). For the CDR3, the DNA is TGTGCCAGCAGCCAAGGGCGACTAGCCTACAATGAGCAGTTCTTC. Its protein is CASSQGRLAYNEQFF.

The J gene is TRBJ2-7, the V gene TRBV29-1, with D possibly TRBD1 on 6 matching bases. Trimming left V 4 bases short and J 3 bases short, with 10 bases between. This CDR3 has 12 amino acids. Germline V gene lookup returns CDR1 SQVTM and CDR2 ANQGSEA. The CDR3 here is CSVGQAGYEQYF. CDR3 coding DNA: TGCAGCGTTGGACAGGCTGGCTACGAGCAGTACTTC.

The chain recombines TRBV4-1 with TRBJ2-1; 7 positions agree with TRBD2. The CDR3 extends over 15 amino acids. The V gene's germline CDR1 is MGHRA and CDR2 YSYEKL. With V trimmed by 1 base and J by 5 bases, 5 bases remained unmatched. CDR3 residues: CASSQGMAGDNEQFF. Written as DNA, the CDR3 is TGCGCCAGCAGCCAAGGGATGGCGGGGGACAATGAGCAGTTCTTC.

About this clone itself: The sample has other DNA sequences that encode this CDR3 too. The chain employs TRBV11-2 and TRBJ1-6; D not resolved. The ends were cut back, 1 base at V and 7 bases at J, with 5 bases in the middle. The CDR3 has 13 amino acids. Germline V gene data show CDR1 as SGHAT and CDR2 as FQNNGV. CDR3 residues: CASSLADNSPLHF. In DNA, the CDR3 is TGTGCCAGCAGCTTAGCTGACAATTCACCCCTCCACTTT.

The gene calls are TRBV7-9 and TRBJ1-1; D is possibly TRBD1 (5 bases). Per the germline V gene, CDR1 is SEHNR and CDR2 is FQNEAQ (reference sequence). The ends were cut back, 1 base at V and 4 bases at J, with 13 bases in the middle. The CDR3 is made up of 15 amino acids. This CDR3 is CASSLVLGGSTEAFF. The CDR3, as DNA: TGTGCCAGCAGCTTAGTCCTGGGGGGGAGCACTGAAGCTTTCTTT.

The genes are TRBV18 and TRBJ2-5; D possibly corresponds to TRBD1 (5 bases). Trimming removed 3 bases from V and 9 bases from J, with 11 bases in between. CDR1 is KGHSH, CDR2 LQKENI, per germline. CDR3 length: 12 residues. CDR3 residues: CASSPREGAQYF. DNA of the CDR3: TGTGCCAGCTCACCCAGGGAAGGGGCCCAGTACTTC.

This clone was counted only a few times. The J gene is TRBJ2-3, the V gene TRBV6-4; TRBD2 aligns across 8 bases. The CDR3 runs 14 residues. Looked up from germline, CDR1 is MRHNA and CDR2 is SNTAGT. Unmatched junction bases numbered 0, after V lost 3 bases and J lost 1 base. CDR3 region: CASSEAGGTDTQYF. The CDR3 bases are TGTGCCAGCAGTGAAGCGGGGGGCACAGATACGCAGTATTTT.

This chain uses TRBV3-1 (or the pseudogene TRBV3-2) with TRBJ1-6; perhaps TRBD1 as D (5 bases). The CDR3 spans 15 residues. CDR1 is LGHDT, CDR2 YNNKEL, per germline (reference sequence). The ends were cut back, 1 base at V and 9 bases at J, with 13 bases in the middle. The CDR3 DNA sequence: TGTGCCAGCAGCCAAGTTGTGGGCGGGGGTTCACCCCTCCACTTT. It specifies CASSQVVGGGSPLHF.

This chain's CDR3 is CASSQDRDTIYF. The DNA of the CDR3 is TGTGCCAGCAGCCAAGATAGGGACACCATATATTTT. V and J are TRBV4-2 and TRBJ1-3, with no clear D. The CDR3 is made up of 12 amino acids. Trimming pared 0 bases from V and 8 bases from J, leaving 5 bases between. Germline V lookup: CDR1 LGHNA, CDR2 YNFKEQ.

This clone was recorded a few times. This chain connects TRBV6-5 to TRBJ1-6, with 7 bases lining up with TRBD1. After removal of 5 bases from V and 1 base from J, the junction contained 2 bases not matched to a gene. The CDR3 runs 15 residues. Germline V gene lookup returns CDR1 MNHEY and CDR2 SVGAGI. Here the CDR3 reads CASSRDRSYNSPLHF. CDR3 DNA: TGTGCCAGCAGTCGGGACAGATCCTATAATTCACCCCTCCACTTT.

V usage is TRBV13 and J usage is TRBJ1-1, with unresolved D. V lost 3 bases and J 0 bases, leaving 11 bases between the germline ends. The CDR3 spans 15 residues. The germline V gene has CDR1 PRHDT and CDR2 FYEKMQ (reference sequence). The chain's CDR3 is CASSFLLTMNTEAFF. The DNA of the CDR3 is TGTGCCAGCAGCTTCTTGCTGACAATGAACACTGAAGCTTTCTTT.

The gene calls are TRBV28 and TRBJ2-7; 7 positions match TRBD2. The CDR3 has 11 amino acids. Germline V CDR1 and CDR2: MDHEN, SYDVKM. In nucleotides, the CDR3 is TGTGCAACTAGCGACTCCTACGAGCAGTACTTC. Protein sequence: CATSDSYEQYF.

The gene calls are TRBV10-2 and TRBJ2-1; TRBD1 might be the D (6 bases). In germline, CDR1 is WSHSY, CDR2 SAAADI. V lost 3 bases, J lost 12 bases, and 9 bases lay in between. This CDR3 comprises 11 residues. The CDR3, as DNA: TGCGCCAGCAGTGATTGGGGGCGGCAGTTCTTC. It encodes CASSDWGRQFF.

The rearrangement links TRBV23-1 to TRBJ1-4; 8 bases match TRBD1. TRBV23-1 is given ORF status, its function remaining uncertain. This CDR3 is 17 amino acids long. Trimming took 0 bases from V and 8 from J; bases not matched to a gene: 11. The CDR3 region has the DNA TGCGCCAGCAGTCAATCACAATCGGACAGGGTTGGCGAAAAACTGTTTTTT. Encoded protein: CASSQSQSDRVGEKLFF.

CDR3 loop: CASSRQGGSYNEQFF. CDR3 DNA sequence: TGTGCCAGCAGTCGACAGGGGGGGTCCTACAATGAGCAGTTCTTC. V usage is TRBV2 and J usage is TRBJ2-1, with 9 bases identical to TRBD1. This CDR3 contains 15 residues. The V and J ends lost 5 bases and 1 base, in that order; junction bases with no gene match: 3. From germline, CDR1 is SNHLY and CDR2 FYNNEI.

The rearrangement uses TRBV29-1 and TRBJ1-4; no clear D. Germline V gene sequence: CDR1 SQVTM, CDR2 ANQGSEA. V was trimmed by 4 bases and J by 5 bases, leaving 8 bases between them. There are 12 residues in the CDR3. The CDR3 region is CSVVEVNEKLFF. DNA of the CDR3: TGCAGCGTTGTAGAAGTAAATGAAAAACTGTTTTTT. The full variable domain, completed using reference TRBV29-1 and TRBJ1-4, is SAVISQKPSRDICQRGTSLTIQCQVDSQVTMMFWYRQQPGQSLTLIATANQGSEATYESGFVIDKFPISRPNLTFSTLTVSNMSPEDSSIYLCSVVEVNEKLFFGSGTQLSVL.